This TCR beta chain is from a study of blood T cells in healthy people across ages. The table lists this clonotype with many counts. Using a J-beta primer mix together with a sample-barcoded 5' primer, a second PCR was run for roughly 6 to 11 cycles. Through a template-switch adaptor with 12 random nucleotides, each cDNA molecule received a tag. Each sample provided no less than 2.5 million CDR3-containing paired-end reads. In TCRdb, the 5' RACE reads were re-called with MiXCR into one record per CDR3 protein. The sample records fewer than 900,000 distinct CDR3 sequences, around 36% being singletons. The sequenced sample was blood. This TCR was sampled from a man between 18 and 35 years old in good health.

CDR3 nucleotides: TGTGCCAGCAGCCTGGAGGGTAATGGCTACACCTTC. This sequence encodes CASSLEGNGYTF. This rearrangement joins TRBV7-9 to TRBJ1-2; D is unclear. V was clipped by 5 bases and J by 6 bases, with 10 bases between them. Germline values: CDR1 SEHNR, CDR2 FQNEAQ (reference sequence). There are 12 residues in the CDR3.